This T cell receptor (beta chain) was obtained from a study of persistence of HIV-infected CD4 T cells. The libraries were made with immunoSEQ version 4 in survey mode. TCRdb's copy holds only in-frame clones and misses some; the assay was immunoSEQ multiplex PCR. The data contain roughly 43,000 clones, around 92% of them singletons. This nonspecific control used anti-CD3/anti-CD28 bead stimulation of CD4+ T cells. Sorting of responding CD4+ T cells relied on upregulated CD40 ligand together with CD69. As regards this clone: What it binds is not known.

The V gene's germline CDR1 is SGHRS and CDR2 YFSETQ. V dropped 4 bases and J dropped 0 bases, with 14 bases sitting between them. The CDR3 contains 15 residues. The sample here was CD4+ T cells sorted from PBMCs after 18-hour stimulation, taken from a patient who received antiretroviral therapy. The sequence derives from an adult man with HIV who was CMV-seropositive. The rearrangement links TRBV5-1 to TRBJ2-7; no clear D gene. CDR3 DNA sequence: TGCGCCAGCAGCCCGGGCGGAAGGAGCTCCTACGAGCAGTACTTC. Amino acids: CASSPGGRSSYEQYF. The variable domain in full, with the rest retrieved from reference TRBV5-1 and TRBJ2-7, is KAGVTQTPRYLIKTRGQQVTLSCSPISGHRSVSWYQQTPGQGLQFLFEYFSETQRNKGNFPGRFSGRQFSNSRSEMNVSTLELGDSALYLCASSPGGRSSYEQYFGPGTRLTVT.